This T cell receptor (beta chain) originates from a study of T cell changes during pregnancy in multiple sclerosis. There are 22 residues in the CDR3. Clones were sequenced by immunoSEQ multiplex PCR, and TCRdb holds only the in-frame ones, with some missing. This table holds 35,000 to 50,000 clones, about 89% found once. V gene TRBV21-1 combines with J gene TRBJ2-7; no check of the table's D call, TRBD2, against the DNA was made. TRBV21-1 counts as a pseudogene. The sequenced sample was CD4+ T cells from peripheral blood mononuclear cells, obtained after pregnancy. The sequence was obtained from a female donor with multiple sclerosis, enrolled in a pregnancy study. The CDR3 coding sequence is TGTGCCAGCAGCAGGAGGGGGGGGCACGGTAGCGGGAGGGCCGAAGAGTCCTACGAGCAGTACTTC. Translation gives CASSRRGGHGSGRAEESYEQYF.